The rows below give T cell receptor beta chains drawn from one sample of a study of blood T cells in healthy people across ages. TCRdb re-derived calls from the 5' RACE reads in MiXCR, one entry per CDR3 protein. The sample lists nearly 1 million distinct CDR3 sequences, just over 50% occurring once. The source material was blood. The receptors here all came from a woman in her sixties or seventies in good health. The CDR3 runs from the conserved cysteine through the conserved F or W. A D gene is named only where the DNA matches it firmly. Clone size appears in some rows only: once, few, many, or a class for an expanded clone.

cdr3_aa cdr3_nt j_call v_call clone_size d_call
CASSLVGTAKSIQYF TGCGCCAGCAGCTTAGTAGGGACGGCCAAAAGCATTCAGTACTTC TRBJ2-4 TRBV5-1 . .
CATQEAGRINYGYTF TGTGCCACCCAAGAGGCGGGACGAATTAACTATGGCTACACCTTC TRBJ1-2 TRBV15 . .
CSAEGGVWYEQYF TGCAGTGCCGAGGGGGGGGTCTGGTACGAGCAGTACTTC TRBJ2-7 TRBV20-1 once .
CASSYRDRVTDTQYF TGTGCCAGCAGTTATCGGGACAGGGTCACAGATACGCAGTATTTT TRBJ2-3 TRBV6-5 few TRBD1
CSARAPVSSTQYF TGCAGTGCTAGAGCCCCGGTCTCGAGTACGCAGTATTTT TRBJ2-3 TRBV20-1 few .
CASATAGTGRETQYF TGTGCCAGCGCAACGGCAGGGACAGGTCGGGAGACCCAGTACTTC TRBJ2-5 TRBV6-2/TRBV6-3 . TRBD1
CASSSTGTGWSKTYEQYF TGTGCCAGCAGCTCGACCGGGACAGGGTGGTCCAAGACCTACGAGCAGTACTTC TRBJ2-7 TRBV7-9 . TRBD1
CASSLLYNQPQHF TGTGCCAGCAGTTTATTGTACAATCAGCCCCAGCATTTT TRBJ1-5 TRBV28 . .
CASSVTGSPYNEQFF TGTGCCAGCAGCGTAACAGGGTCCCCCTACAATGAGCAGTTCTTC TRBJ2-1 TRBV5-8 . .
CASGVTDRHYNEQFF TGTGCCAGCGGAGTGACCGACAGGCACTACAATGAGCAGTTCTTC TRBJ2-1 TRBV12-3/TRBV12-4 . .
CASTGDPLGEQFF TGTGCCAGCACAGGGGATCCACTGGGTGAGCAGTTCTTC TRBJ2-1 TRBV27 . .
CASTRQGRVNNEQFF TGTGCCAGCACAAGACAGGGGCGAGTAAACAATGAGCAGTTCTTC TRBJ2-1 TRBV12-3/TRBV12-4 few TRBD1
CASSKVPFNRGQFIGEQYF TGTGCCAGCAGCAAAGTCCCATTTAACAGGGGGCAGTTTATAGGCGAGCAGTACTTC TRBJ2-7 TRBV21-1 . .
CASTTDRTNYGYTF TGTGCCAGCACCACCGACAGGACTAACTATGGCTACACCTTC TRBJ1-2 TRBV12-3/TRBV12-4 . .
CASSLDYQGIGGYTF TGTGCCAGCAGCTTAGACTATCAGGGCATCGGCGGCTACACCTTC TRBJ1-2 TRBV7-6 . .
CASSSSPSVPETQYF TGTGCCAGTAGTTCCTCCCCGTCAGTCCCAGAGACCCAGTACTTC TRBJ2-5 TRBV19 . .
CASSQETVRANYNEQFF TGCGCCAGCAGCCAAGAAACGGTCCGGGCTAACTACAATGAGCAGTTCTTC TRBJ2-1 TRBV4-1 . .
CASSYRGLLTDTQYF TGTGCCAGCAGTTATCGGGGGCTCCTCACAGATACGCAGTATTTT TRBJ2-3 TRBV6-6 few .
CASSLWDLSSYEQYF TGTGCCAGCAGTCTTTGGGACCTTAGCTCCTACGAGCAGTACTTC TRBJ2-7 TRBV11-2 . .